This TCR beta chain is drawn from a study of regulatory T cells in long-lasting Graves disease. Time point reported: newly diagnosed GD, antithyroid drugs for less than 3 months. Generation of the TCR library employed RNA extracted from PBMCs. In this sample, this clonotype turned up many times. Its antigen is unidentified. Both iRepertoire HTBI primers and Arm-PCR of CDR3 regions were used to build the TCR beta libraries. TCRdb fed the multiplex PCR reads into MiXCR, producing one record per CDR3 protein. The sample has more than 400,000 distinct CDR3 sequences; roughly 15% are singletons. Study results and limitations: The number of shared public clonotypes was higher in persistent patients (2,741) than new patients (just over 950). It was in persistent disease that TRBV28, TRBJ1-2 and TRBJ2-5 were favored.

CDR1 MDHEN and CDR2 SYDVKM come from the germline V gene. CDR3 length equals 16 residues. Trimming cost V 6 bases and J 5 bases, with 21 bases left between them. The same sample was also studied in work on T cells in Graves' hyperthyroidism and ophthalmopathy. As that report states: With the HTBI primer set, the TCR CDR3 went through a first round of RT-PCR.

This chain connects TRBV28 to TRBJ2-3, with a possible D match to TRBD2 (5 bases). This TCR derives from a woman in her thirties with Graves disease. Sequencing was performed on peripheral blood mononuclear cells (PBMCs), taken at new diagnosis, from a patient treated with antithyroid drugs. As DNA, the CDR3 is TGTGCCAGCAGCCCTAGACCGGGAACCGAGCGAGATACGCAGTATTTT. Residues: CASSPRPGTERDTQYF.